This passage covers 22 T cell receptor beta chains from one sample sequenced in a study of CD8 T cells in ankylosing spondylitis. From the 5' RACE reads, TCRdb called clonotypes with MiXCR, one entry per CDR3 protein. Among some 130,000 distinct CDR3 sequences listed, approximately 7.3% were seen once. The sample was blood, either unsorted or a sorted T cell fraction (not recorded which). These receptors originate from a female donor with ankylosing spondylitis or in good health (not recorded which).

This clonotype was recorded many times. Here the CDR3 reads CSVEGASGGTYEQYF. CDR3 DNA: TGCAGCGTTGAAGGCGCTAGCGGGGGAACCTACGAGCAGTACTTC. The rearrangement uses TRBV29-1 and TRBJ2-7, with TRBD2 matching over 10 bases. The length of the CDR3 is 15 residues. The germline CDR1 and CDR2 sequences are SQVTM and ANQGSEA. Trimming took 1 base from V and 2 from J; bases not matched to a gene: 5.

This clonotype has ten or more counts. This chain joins TRBV12-5 and TRBJ1-4; 10 nucleotides align to TRBD1. The V segment lost 1 base and the J segment 7 bases; nucleotides outside the gene matches: 3. The CDR3 covers 15 residues. The germline gives CDR1 LGHNT, CDR2 FRNRAP. The CDR3 DNA follows: TGTGCTAGTGGTTTGGGAGACAGGGGGCGTGAAAAACTGTTTTTT. Translating gives CASGLGDRGREKLFF.

The chain couples TRBV19 to TRBJ1-6; 8 nucleotides match TRBD1. Germline V lookup: CDR1 LNHDA, CDR2 SQIVND (reference sequence). The V and J ends lost 10 bases and 8 bases, in that order; junction bases with no gene match: 7. The CDR3 has 13 residues. The CDR3 protein is CATGQGGHSPLHF. The CDR3 nucleotides are TGTGCCACCGGACAGGGCGGCCATTCACCCCTCCACTTT.

The sample holds many counts of this clonotype. The genes are TRBV5-1 and TRBJ2-3, with TRBD2 matching 10 bases. From germline, CDR1 is SGHRS and CDR2 YFSETQ. This CDR3 region has 15 residues. J gave up 6 bases and V 5 bases, and 9 bases lay outside the gene matches. CDR3 bases: TGCGCCAGCAGTCCCGGGACTAGCGTCGGGGATACGCAGTATTTT. Amino acid sequence: CASSPGTSVGDTQYF.

This clonotype occurred many times. CDR3 loop: CSVASRRGNEQFF. CDR3 DNA sequence: TGCAGCGTTGCCAGTCGCCGTGGTAATGAGCAGTTCTTC. The chain is built from TRBV29-1 and TRBJ2-1; no definite D call. The CDR3 consists of 13 residues. CDR1 is SQVTM, CDR2 ANQGSEA, per germline. Trimming pared 4 bases from V and 7 bases from J, leaving 14 bases between.

In this sample, this clonotype turned up many times. The CDR3 DNA is TGTGCCAGCTCTTCAGTCACAGGGGAGGCTGAAGCTTTCTTT. Its protein is CASSSVTGEAEAFF. This chain connects TRBV18 to TRBJ1-1; 7 bases agree with TRBD1. The germline V gene has CDR1 KGHSH and CDR2 LQKENI. The CDR3 runs to 14 residues. V lost 6 bases to trimming and J lost 6 bases; unmatched junction nucleotides: 10.

The table lists this clonotype with many counts. The chain couples TRBV11-3 to TRBJ1-2; the D is unclear. From germline, CDR1 is SGHNT and CDR2 YENEEA. V shed 1 base and J shed 2 bases, with 14 bases lying between them. The CDR3 length is 16 residues. This chain's CDR3 is CASSLGSVGRNYGYTF. CDR3 in DNA: TGTGCCAGCAGCTTAGGAAGTGTTGGGAGGAACTATGGCTACACCTTC.

In its sample, this clonotype was seen many times. This sequence joins TRBV20-1 and TRBJ2-7, with 9 bases lining up with TRBD1. J was trimmed by 2 bases and V by 5 bases; bases with no gene match: 7. The CDR3 has 14 residues. Germline values: CDR1 DFQATT, CDR2 SNEGSKA (reference sequence). In DNA form, the CDR3 reads TGCAGTGCTCGCTCGACAGGGGGACCCTACGAGCAGTACTTC. It codes for CSARSTGGPYEQYF.

This clonotype has a count of ten or more. The chain carries TRBV7-8 and TRBJ1-6, with D maybe TRBD1 (5 bases). V lost 5 bases to trimming and J lost 7 bases, with 18 bases between them. CDR3 length: 16 residues. The V gene's germline CDR1 is SGHVS and CDR2 FQNEAQ. CDR3 DNA sequence: TGTGCCAGCAGCCCGACGGGGGGGAAAGTCAATTCACCCCTCCACTTT. Protein: CASSPTGGKVNSPLHF.

This clonotype came up many times. This chain connects TRBV20-1 to TRBJ1-5; 9 bases line up with TRBD1. Germline-derived CDR1 and CDR2 are DFQATT and SNEGSKA (reference sequence). The trim removed 6 bases at V and 6 bases at J, leaving 6 bases unmatched. This CDR3 is built from 13 residues. The CDR3 loop is CSATTGGVQPQHF. In DNA form, the CDR3 reads TGCAGTGCGACTACAGGGGGCGTTCAGCCCCAGCATTTT.

With regard to this clonotype: A read error may be the cause here, since a much bigger clone is one base away. The chain uses TRBV7-2 and TRBJ2-3; D remains ambiguous. There are 13 residues in the CDR3. The germline V gene encodes CDR1 SGHTA and CDR2 FQGNSA. CDR3 sequence reads: CASNLGRRDTQYF. The CDR3 nucleotides are TGTGCCAGCAACTTAGGCCGACGTGATACGCAGTATTTT.

This clonotype has ten or more counts. The rearrangement links TRBV5-6 to TRBJ1-2; no firm D call. V was pared by 0 bases and J by 2 bases, with 11 bases between. Germline CDR1 reads SGHDT; CDR2 reads YYEEEE. The length of the CDR3 is 15 residues. This CDR3 reads CASSLATDTNYGYTF. The DNA for the CDR3 is TGTGCCAGCAGCTTGGCTACAGACACCAACTATGGCTACACCTTC.

This clonotype was seen many times. The V call is TRBV10-3, the J call TRBJ2-3; tentatively, D is TRBD1 (5 bases). This CDR3 contains 14 residues. V was clipped by 6 bases and J by 0 bases, with 10 bases between them. Germline CDR1 ENHRY, CDR2 SYGVKD. The DNA for the CDR3 is TGTGCCATCAGACAGGACGCTAGCACAGATACGCAGTATTTT. Translation gives CAIRQDASTDTQYF.

Many counts were recorded for this clonotype. The rearrangement uses TRBV2 and TRBJ1-1; D not certain. V was shortened by 1 base and J by 9 bases, with 9 bases between the two germline ends. Germline values: CDR1 SNHLY, CDR2 FYNNEI. This CDR3 spans 12 amino acids. The chain's CDR3 is CASSEGRPKAFF. CDR3 nucleotide sequence: TGTGCCAGCAGTGAAGGGAGGCCGAAAGCTTTCTTT.

This clonotype was counted many times. This sequence joins TRBV3-1 and TRBJ1-6; no clear D. V was trimmed by 8 bases and J by 7 bases, leaving 15 bases between them. The V gene's germline CDR1 is LGHDT and CDR2 YNNKEL (reference sequence). The CDR3 is 14 amino acids. This CDR3 is CASVKGTDNSPLHF. For the CDR3, the DNA is TGTGCCAGCGTTAAGGGAACGGACAATTCACCCCTCCACTTT.

This clonotype was observed a few times. J is TRBJ2-2 and V is TRBV15, with a possible D match to TRBD2 (5 bases). Per the germline V gene, CDR1 is LNHNV and CDR2 is YYDKDF (reference sequence). The CDR3 runs to 14 residues. V was cut by 6 bases and J by 7 bases, with 15 bases left in between. Here the CDR3 DNA reads TGTGCCACCAGTTACGGGGTGGAAGGCGGGGAGCTGTTTTTT. It specifies CATSYGVEGGELFF.

This clonotype was picked up one time. The chain recombines TRBV7-2 with TRBJ1-1, with 7 bases matching TRBD1. V was pared by 5 bases and J by 3 bases, with 6 bases of the junction left unmatched. Germline V gene lookup returns CDR1 SGHTA and CDR2 FQGNSA. The CDR3 is made up of 14 amino acids. CDR3 loop: CASSTIGTDTEAFF. The CDR3 bases are TGTGCCAGCAGCACCATAGGGACAGACACTGAAGCTTTCTTT.

The genes are TRBV2 and TRBJ2-7; D is possibly TRBD1 (6 bases). The CDR3 runs 14 residues. V lost 7 bases, J lost 0 bases, and 13 bases lay in between. Germline CDR1 SNHLY, CDR2 FYNNEI. CDR3 residues: CASIEQGSSYEQYF. CDR3 sequence (DNA): TGTGCCAGCATAGAACAGGGATCCTCCTACGAGCAGTACTTC.

This clonotype was found many times. The chain links TRBV12-3 or TRBV12-4 to TRBJ1-5, with 8 bases matching TRBD1. This CDR3 is 17 amino acids long. V lost 6 bases to trimming and J lost 5 bases; unmatched junction nucleotides: 15. In nucleotides, the CDR3 is TGTGCCAGCAGCATTACAGGGGGAGGATCAACTCATCAGCCCCAGCATTTT. Its protein product is CASSITGGGSTHQPQHF.

This clonotype was seen ten or more times. The V gene is TRBV9, the J gene TRBJ2-7; D is uncertain. This CDR3 has 13 amino acids. Germline V gives CDR1 SGDLS, CDR2 YYNGEE. The V and J ends lost 3 bases and 7 bases respectively, with 14 bases between them. This CDR3 is CASSGYPDAEQYF. CDR3 DNA sequence: TGTGCCAGCAGCGGTTACCCTGACGCAGAGCAGTACTTC.

This clonotype has ten or more counts. This chain links TRBV7-3 with TRBJ2-7, with TRBD1 identical over 7 bases. CDR1 SGHTA and CDR2 FQGTGA come from the germline V gene. J was trimmed by 6 bases and V by 3 bases; bases with no gene match: 5. This CDR3 comprises 13 residues. The CDR3 protein is CASSLMDRSEQYF. CDR3 coding DNA: TGTGCCAGCAGCTTGATGGACAGGAGCGAGCAGTACTTC.

This clonotype was seen at least ten times. The chain employs TRBV14 and TRBJ2-5; D is possibly TRBD2 (5 bases). Per germline, CDR1 SGHDN and CDR2 FVKESK. The V end lost 4 bases, the J end lost 5 bases, and 5 bases lay between the germline ends. The CDR3 is 11 amino acids. The CDR3, as DNA: TGTGCCAGCAGCCGAGGGGAGACCCAGTACTTC. This sequence encodes CASSRGETQYF.